This T cell receptor (beta chain) was captured by sequencing in a study of T cells in Graves' hyperthyroidism and ophthalmopathy (dated by TCRdb to the late 2010s). Background for the entire study: Peripheral blood was collected at initial diagnosis, before any treatment. TCR V-J signatures able to tell the groups apart were searched for in a discovery cohort of 100 patients, of whom roughly 42 had Graves' ophthalmopathy and 57 had stable Graves' hyperthyroidism. According to the paper, TCR Vbeta CDR3 sequencing was carried out on about 140 peripheral blood samples, which came from approximately 43 ophthalmopathy, about 75 hyperthyroidism and around 17 progressor patients. After sampling, hyperthyroidism patients received methimazole starting at 30 mg daily, and ophthalmopathy patients received high-dose intravenous methylprednisolone. An independent validation cohort of about 19 hyperthyroidism patients and 17 patients who later progressed to ophthalmopathy tested prospective prediction of ophthalmopathy. In over five Graves' hyperthyroidism patients, the study also compared T-cell repertoires from thyroid tissue with T-cell repertoires from blood. For training and testing, the 80 to 100 patients in the discovery cohort were randomly divided in a 7:3 ratio. General conclusions and limits of the study: Ophthalmopathy was separated from stable hyperthyroidism by a 13 V-J signature model, with approximately 89% sensitivity and roughly 81% specificity obtained in cross-validation and 80%/75% obtained in testing. Blood samples also contained most of the expanded thyroid clonotypes (frequency above 0.001), which suggests that blood repertoires may reflect thyroid immune responses. No statistical method was used to fix the sample size in advance, and group allocation was not hidden from the investigators. In validation, the model predicted progression to ophthalmopathy a median of roughly 6.1 months before onset, with approximately 71% sensitivity and 72.22% specificity.

The table lists this clonotype with many counts. No cognate antigen has been identified for it. Qualities for individual bases were not recorded, and no much larger clone is one base off. Deletion took 1 base off V and 6 bases off J, with a span of 13 bases between the germline ends. The germline V gene gives CDR1 as SGHTA and CDR2 as FQGNSA. The CDR3 covers 14 residues, taking in both the cysteine and the phenylalanine. Only CDR3 DNA is held: 42 bases, read in frame from base 1. The TCR beta CDR3 regions were amplified from the RNA transcripts. The TCR CDR3 was subjected to a first round of RT-PCR using the HTBI primer set and the Qiagen OneStep RT-PCR kit. Libraries were constructed in a second round of multiplex PCR, after which size selection and purification were carried out. Paired-end sequencing of the libraries was performed with 100 bp reads on an Illumina HiSeq2000. In the original analysis: SOAPnuke was used to process the raw data, removing reads that contained adapters or uncalled bases, had a mean Phred below 15, or lacked an exact match to the constant primer or identifier. High-quality paired reads were merged using COPE v1.2.5, and each unique nucleotide sequence was defined as a clonotype. MiTCR v1.1 was used to align clonotypes to the IMGT TRBV, TRBD and TRBJ reference segments. The analysis was restricted to V-J combinations with a frequency above 0.0001, which together covered 99.2% of the repertoires. The TCS score was defined as the ratio of F50 (clonal expansion) to E x V (chaos), calculated using BLOSUM62-based TCRdist between CDR3 peptides within each V-J. Welch's t-statistics and random forest reduced roughly 530 V-J features to roughly 13, which were used in a naive Bayes classifier (R e1071). TCRdb reworked the public reads: Q25 trimming with fastp, MiXCR clone assembly, productive beta chains retained. Each entry is one CDR3 protein sequence, shown with its most common DNA and genes. These V and J calls are TCRdb output, not the study's own analysis. The sample table shows 190,000 or so distinct CDR3 sequences, and 18% are seen once. The ten largest clonotypes hold about 41% of the sample.

Stable Graves' hyperthyroidism was defined as no progression to ophthalmopathy during 18 months of follow-up. Hyperthyroidism patients were newly diagnosed, had a disease duration of under 2 months, and were aged 18 to 65 years. Exclusion was applied to patients with uncontrolled infections, other autoimmune diseases, pregnancy or lactation. Diagnoses relied on clinical symptoms, serum thyroxine and TRAb, thyroid ultrasound and orbital computed tomography. PBMCs were separated from over 9 ml of fresh peripheral blood using Ficoll-Paque density gradient centrifugation. Total RNA was extracted using Trizol reagent, and RNA quality was assessed on an Agilent 2100 Bioanalyzer.

The specimen sequenced was blood. The sequence derives from a man aged 40-49 years with Graves' hyperthyroidism. In this chain, TRBV7-2 is recombined with TRBJ2-7, with TRBD2 perhaps the D gene, on 7 matching bases. The DNA reads as follows: TGTGCCAGCAGCTTAGGGGGAGGGGGGATCGAGCAGTACTTC. Translated, this is CASSLGGGGIEQYF.